One sample yielded the 21 T cell receptor beta chains listed below, sequenced in a study of cytomegalovirus exposure and HLA in healthy donors. Use of 60 Vbeta and 13 Jbeta primers characterized the PCR. The protocol was immunoSEQ multiplex PCR, while the TCRdb copy is restricted to in-frame clones and leaves out a portion. The sample yields about 160,000 clones, about four fifths seen once. The sequenced material came from PBMCs. The receptors come from a male donor in good health and CMV-seropositive.

The V call is TRBV28, the J call TRBJ1-2; 9 nucleotides match TRBD1. There are 15 residues in the CDR3. The trim removed 5 bases at V and 4 bases at J, leaving 8 bases unmatched. The germline V gene has CDR1 MDHEN and CDR2 SYDVKM. CDR3 DNA sequence: TGTGCCAGCAGTCTCGCACAGGGGGCGGGCTATGGCTACACCTTC. Translation gives CASSLAQGAGYGYTF.

The rearrangement links TRBV7-8 to TRBJ2-3, with 7 bases fitting TRBD2. The length of the CDR3 is 12 residues. V trimming: 6 bases; J trimming: 8 bases; junction bases outside the gene matches: 5. Germline V gene sequence: CDR1 SGHVS, CDR2 FQNEAQ. For the CDR3, the DNA is TGTGCCAGCAGGGGGGGGGAGTCTACGCAGTATTTT. It is translated as CASRGGESTQYF.

The rearrangement links TRBV10-3 to TRBJ2-1; TRBD2 agrees at 11 bases. The CDR3 spans 15 residues. From germline, CDR1 is ENHRY and CDR2 SYGVKD. The V gene end was trimmed by 5 bases and the J gene end by 0 bases; junction bases not matched to a gene: 0. This CDR3 reads CAISLAGGSYNEQFF. The CDR3 DNA follows: TGTGCCATCAGTCTAGCGGGGGGCTCCTACAATGAGCAGTTCTTC.

V usage is TRBV30 and J usage is TRBJ1-1; TRBD1 is a possible D gene (6 bases). V lost 7 bases and J 0 bases, leaving 12 bases between the germline ends. The CDR3 loop spans 13 amino acids. Looked up from germline, CDR1 is GTSNPN and CDR2 is SVGIG (reference sequence). CDR3: CALHTGLNTEAFF. CDR3 nucleotide sequence: TGTGCCTTACACACAGGGCTGAACACTGAAGCTTTCTTT. The variable domain in full, with the rest retrieved from reference TRBV30 and TRBJ1-1, is SQTIHQWPATLVQPVGSPLSLECTVEGTSNPNLYWYRQAAGRGLQLLFYSVGIGQISSEVPQNLSASRPQDRQFILSSKKLLLSDSGFYLCALHTGLNTEAFFGQGTRLTVV.

The J gene is TRBJ2-1, the V gene TRBV5-5; D is perhaps TRBD1 (6 bases). Per germline, CDR1 SGHKS and CDR2 YYEKEE (reference sequence). This CDR3 region has 16 residues. The ends were cut back, 0 bases at V and 7 bases at J, with 17 bases in the middle. DNA of the CDR3: TGTGCCAGCAGCTTGGGGCGGACAGCAGTCCGGAATGAGCAGTTCTTC. Its translation: CASSLGRTAVRNEQFF.

The V and J genes are TRBV5-8 and TRBJ1-5, with TRBD1 matching 7 bases. Trimming took 4 bases from V and 5 from J; bases not matched to a gene: 9. This CDR3 contains 15 residues. Germline CDR1 is SGHTS and CDR2 is YDEGEE. The CDR3 is CASSVKPGQHQPQHF. In DNA, the CDR3 is TGTGCCAGCAGCGTTAAGCCGGGACAGCATCAGCCCCAGCATTTT.

The chain joins TRBV5-4 to TRBJ2-2, with TRBD2 as a possible D gene (6 bases). The germline gives CDR1 SGHNT, CDR2 YYREEE (reference sequence). V shed 5 bases and J shed 2 bases, with 16 bases lying between them. The CDR3 spans 16 residues. The CDR3 here is CASSARGGANTGELFF. The CDR3 DNA sequence: TGTGCCAGCAGTGCACGGGGCGGGGCTAACACCGGGGAGCTGTTTTTT.

The CDR3 DNA follows: TGTGCCAGCAGCAAAAAGGGTCTAGCGGGGGTCGAGACCCAGTACTTC. Amino acid sequence: CASSKKGLAGVETQYF. The chain joins TRBV21-1 to TRBJ2-5; the D call TRBD2 from the table was never checked on the DNA. TRBV21-1 counts as a pseudogene. This CDR3 is 16 amino acids long.

The gene calls are TRBV11-2 and TRBJ1-4, with TRBD1 matching 7 bases. The CDR3 spans 13 residues. The germline V gene has CDR1 SGHAT and CDR2 FQNNGV. V dropped 3 bases and J dropped 7; count of bases not matched to a gene: 2. Here the CDR3 reads CASSFRQGEKLFF. The CDR3 DNA sequence: TGTGCCAGCAGCTTTAGACAGGGTGAAAAACTGTTTTTT.

The V call is TRBV10-1, the J call TRBJ2-1; 7 bases map to TRBD2. The CDR3 runs to 13 residues. V trimming: 4 bases; J trimming: 6 bases; junction bases outside the gene matches: 3. The germline CDR1 and CDR2 sequences are WNHNN and SYGVQD (reference sequence). CDR3 nucleotides: TGCGCCAGCAGTGCCGGGACTACCAATGAGCAGTTCTTC. The encoded protein is CASSAGTTNEQFF.

In this sample, this clone turned up once. The CDR3 reads CASSQDEGAAETQYF. The DNA of the CDR3 is TGCGCCAGCAGCCAAGATGAGGGGGCGGCTGAGACCCAGTACTTC. The chain recombines TRBV4-1 with TRBJ2-5; 7 bases line up with TRBD1. Per germline, CDR1 MGHRA and CDR2 YSYEKL. The CDR3 extends over 15 amino acids. V shed 0 bases and J 5 bases; nucleotides not matched to a gene: 6.

The J gene is TRBJ2-7, the V gene TRBV4-1; 11 bases map to TRBD1. Per germline, CDR1 MGHRA and CDR2 YSYEKL. This CDR3 is built from 15 residues. The V segment lost 0 bases and the J segment 3 bases; nucleotides outside the gene matches: 1. The CDR3 nucleotides are TGCGCCAGCAGCCAAGAAGGGACAGGGGGCTACGAGCAGTACTTC. Its translation is CASSQEGTGGYEQYF.

The rearrangement uses TRBV9 and TRBJ2-5, with 8 bases aligning to TRBD2. The CDR3 has 15 amino acids. Trimming cost V 1 base and J 1 base; bases outside gene matches: 3. Germline V gives CDR1 SGDLS, CDR2 YYNGEE. This chain's CDR3 is CASSVSGGTQETQYF. The DNA of the CDR3 is TGTGCCAGCAGCGTAAGCGGGGGCACCCAAGAGACCCAGTACTTC.

This chain links TRBV19 with TRBJ2-5; 9 nucleotides agree with TRBD1. Germline trimming cut 6 bases from V and 6 bases from J; bases unmatched to any gene: 5. The CDR3 length is 13 residues. CDR1 is LNHDA, CDR2 SQIVND, per germline (reference sequence). CDR3 in DNA: TGTGCCAGTAGCTTACAGGGGGCGAAGACCCAGTACTTC. Translating gives CASSLQGAKTQYF. Full variable domain (missing parts from reference TRBV19 and TRBJ2-5): DGGITQSPKYLFRKEGQNVTLSCEQNLNHDAMYWYRQDPGQGLRLIYYSQIVNDFQKGDIAEGYSVSREKKESFPLTVTSAQKNPTAFYLCASSLQGAKTQYFGPGTRLLVL.

The gene calls are TRBV6-6 and TRBJ1-2; D remains unclear. Trimming removed 2 bases at V and 5 bases at J, with 9 bases between. The CDR3 covers 13 residues. Germline V gene lookup returns CDR1 MNHNY and CDR2 SVGAGI (reference sequence). The CDR3 DNA follows: TGTGCCAGCAGTTACGGCCAGATTTATGGCTACACCTTC. This encodes CASSYGQIYGYTF.

This clone has only a few counts. The chain joins TRBV4-3 to TRBJ1-1, with 9 bases aligning to TRBD1. There are 16 residues in the CDR3. Germline CDR1 LGHNA, CDR2 YSLEER. The trim removed 4 bases at V and 4 bases at J, leaving 10 bases unmatched. Written as DNA, the CDR3 is TGCGCCAGCAGCCCCCAACCGGGACAGGGTGGCACTGAAGCTTTCTTT. Residues: CASSPQPGQGGTEAFF.

The chain is built from TRBV5-4 and TRBJ2-7; TRBD1 matches 8 bases. The CDR3 runs 15 residues. CDR1 and CDR2 from the germline V gene are SGHNT and YYREEE (reference sequence). V gave up 3 bases and J gave up 0 bases; unmatched junction bases: 5. CDR3 coding DNA: TGTGCCAGCAGCTCTGCCGGGACAGGCTCCTACGAGCAGTACTTC. It codes for CASSSAGTGSYEQYF.

This clone occurred once. V and J are TRBV5-4 and TRBJ1-2; 7 nucleotides agree with TRBD1. The CDR3 runs to 12 residues. Losses at the gene ends were 5 bases for V and 5 bases for J; bases not matched to a gene: 3. The germline V gene encodes CDR1 SGHNT and CDR2 YYREEE (reference sequence). As DNA, the CDR3 is TGTGCCAGCAGTCCGACAGGGTATGGCTACACCTTC. Its protein is CASSPTGYGYTF. Full variable domain (outside the CDR3, taken from reference TRBV5-4 and TRBJ1-2): ETGVTQSPTHLIKTRGQQVTLRCSSQSGHNTVSWYQQALGQGPQFIFQYYREEENGRGNFPPRFSGLQFPNYSSELNVNALELDDSALYLCASSPTGYGYTFGSGTRLTVV.

The chain links TRBV5-1 to TRBJ2-2; D may be TRBD1 (6 bases). The CDR3 totals 16 residues. Germline lookup yields CDR1 SGHRS and CDR2 YFSETQ. V was trimmed by 6 bases and J by 0 bases, leaving 15 bases between them. The CDR3: CASNQEGETNTGELFF. The CDR3 DNA reads as TGCGCCAGCAACCAAGAGGGGGAGACGAACACCGGGGAGCTGTTTTTT.

This chain connects TRBV7-2 to TRBJ2-2, with 7 bases lining up with TRBD1. The germline V gene encodes CDR1 SGHTA and CDR2 FQGNSA. V shed 3 bases and J 4 bases; nucleotides not matched to a gene: 5. The CDR3 runs to 15 residues. The CDR3 is CASSFRQGSTGELFF. The CDR3 nucleotides read TGTGCCAGCAGCTTTAGACAGGGCTCCACCGGGGAGCTGTTTTTT.

The V and J genes are TRBV7-2 and TRBJ2-7; possible D gene TRBD2, 7 bases. Germline V CDR1 and CDR2: SGHTA, FQGNSA. There are 14 residues in the CDR3. Trimming cost V 5 bases and J 3 bases, with 14 bases left between them. CDR3 amino acids: CASSPLGGGYEQYF. As DNA, the CDR3 is TGTGCCAGCAGCCCCCTGGGAGGGGGCTACGAGCAGTACTTC.